The 20 T cell receptor beta chains in this list originate from one sample, sequenced in a study of blood T cells in healthy people across ages. Together with a sample-barcoded 5' primer, a J-beta primer mix was included in a second PCR lasting roughly 6 to 12 cycles. TCRdb re-derived calls from the 5' RACE reads in MiXCR, one entry per CDR3 protein. This sample carries more than 1 million distinct CDR3 sequences, over 35% of them seen once, and the ten largest clones take over 15%. Material: blood. The receptor source for this set is a woman aged 60 to 75 in good health.

The chain joins TRBV20-1 to TRBJ2-6; D perhaps matches TRBD1 (5 bases). The CDR3 spans 16 residues. Trimming stripped 3 bases from V and 0 bases from J, with 12 bases between. From germline, CDR1 is DFQATT and CDR2 SNEGSKA (reference sequence). Here the CDR3 reads CSASGALDSGANVLTF. Here the CDR3 DNA reads TGCAGTGCTAGTGGGGCCCTAGACTCTGGGGCCAACGTCCTGACTTTC.

The chain uses TRBV14 and TRBJ2-1, with D maybe TRBD2 (5 bases). The J call may be mistaken, given a closer DNA end match to TRBJ2-7. The CDR3 covers 16 residues. The germline V gene has CDR1 SGHDN and CDR2 FVKESK. In DNA form, the CDR3 reads TGTGCCAGCAGCCCATGGGCTAGCCGGTCCTACAATGAGCAGTACTTC. It yields the protein CASSPWASRSYNEQYF.

J is TRBJ2-7 and V is TRBV29-1; 13 bases are shared with TRBD2. CDR1 is SQVTM, CDR2 ANQGSEA, per germline. The CDR3 consists of 14 residues. V lost 4 bases to trimming and J lost 4 bases; unmatched junction nucleotides: 4. DNA of the CDR3: TGCAGCGTTGGAGGGACTAGCGGGATATACGAGCAGTACTTC. It specifies CSVGGTSGIYEQYF.

This clonotype was seen more than once but under ten times. This chain uses TRBV20-1 with TRBJ1-5; no clear D gene. Per germline, CDR1 DFQATT and CDR2 SNEGSKA (reference sequence). This CDR3 is 16 amino acids long. V was clipped by 3 bases and J by 2 bases, with 17 bases between them. CDR3 nucleotide sequence: TGCAGTGCTAGCGTTCGTGTCGGAACAGGCAATCAGCCCCAGCATTTT. It specifies CSASVRVGTGNQPQHF.

The rearrangement uses TRBV2 and TRBJ1-2, with D unresolved. This CDR3 is 12 amino acids long. Germline CDR1 reads SNHLY; CDR2 reads FYNNEI. The germline V and J ends were trimmed by 3 bases and 10 bases, with 12 bases remaining between them. The DNA of the CDR3 is TGTGCCAGCAGTGAGGGAACGCAGGACTACACCTTC. This codes for CASSEGTQDYTF.

The chain links TRBV11-2 to TRBJ2-5, with 10 bases that match TRBD2. Germline loops: CDR1 SGHAT, CDR2 FQNNGV. This CDR3 is built from 17 residues. J was trimmed by 5 bases and V by 6 bases; bases with no gene match: 15. The CDR3 spells CASSLNGAGGPAETQYF. CDR3 bases: TGTGCCAGCAGTTTAAACGGAGCGGGAGGGCCGGCGGAGACCCAGTACTTC.

On this clonotype: At one end the junction does not follow the germline gene, possibly because of a read error. V gene TRBV20-1 combines with J gene TRBJ1-4; the D gene is possibly TRBD1 (6 bases). The CDR3 runs 13 residues. Germline V gene data show CDR1 as DFQATT and CDR2 as SNEGSKA (reference sequence). Here the CDR3 reads CSARGGGPEKLFF. CDR3 sequence (DNA): TGCAGTGCCAGAGGGGGGGGCCCTGAAAAACTGTTTTTT.

V gene TRBV20-1 combines with J gene TRBJ2-5; D is perhaps TRBD1 (6 bases). The last part of the DNA fits TRBJ2-7 better; the J call may be wrong. CDR1 is DFQATT, CDR2 SNEGSKA, per germline (reference sequence). CDR3 length: 11 residues. CDR3 sequence (DNA): TGCAGTGTTGGACAGAGAAACGAGCAGTACTTC. It is translated as CSVGQRNEQYF.

The chain couples TRBV3-1 to TRBJ2-1; D assignment may be TRBD1 or TRBD2 (5 bases each). The V end lost 1 base, the J end lost 13 bases, and 14 bases lay between the germline ends. This CDR3 comprises 13 residues. Germline assignment: CDR1 LGHDT and CDR2 YNNKEL (reference sequence). The CDR3 DNA is TGTGCCAGCAGCCAAGGGGTAGGGGACCCCCAGTTCTTC. This encodes CASSQGVGDPQFF.

The V call is TRBV28, the J call TRBJ2-7; D remains ambiguous. This CDR3 spans 15 amino acids. Trimming cost V 6 bases and J 0 bases, with 15 bases left between them. From germline, CDR1 is MDHEN and CDR2 SYDVKM. The CDR3 nucleotides read TGTGCCAGCAGGGCTTCGGCCTTCCCCTCCTACGAGCAGTACTTC. Translation: CASRASAFPSYEQYF.

The chain combines TRBV5-1 with TRBJ2-5, with 12 bases fitting TRBD2. The J segment lost 5 bases and the V segment lost 1 base, leaving 6 bases of the junction unmatched. This CDR3 has 16 amino acids. Germline V lookup: CDR1 SGHRS, CDR2 YFSETQ. The CDR3: CASSLSSGRARETQYF. The CDR3 DNA reads as TGCGCCAGCAGCTTGTCTAGCGGGAGGGCCCGGGAGACCCAGTACTTC. Together with reference TRBV5-1 and TRBJ2-5, the CDR3 gives the full variable domain: KAGVTQTPRYLIKTRGQQVTLSCSPISGHRSVSWYQQTPGQGLQFLFEYFSETQRNKGNFPGRFSGRQFSNSRSEMNVSTLELGDSALYLCASSLSSGRARETQYFGPGTRLLVL.

This clonotype was found a few times. Germline and junction disagree at one end, which may indicate a read error. The chain employs TRBV10-2 and TRBJ2-6, with TRBD1 matching 7 bases. This CDR3 is 15 amino acids long. In germline, CDR1 is WSHSY, CDR2 SAAADI. CDR3 coding DNA: TGCGCCAGCATGATGTTAGGGGCAGGGGGCAACGTCCTGACTTTC. It is translated as CASMMLGAGGNVLTF.

In its sample, this clonotype was seen a few times. V gene TRBV20-1 combines with J gene TRBJ2-1, with TRBD2 matching over 12 bases. The CDR3 length is 15 residues. Germline-derived CDR1 and CDR2 are DFQATT and SNEGSKA (reference sequence). V was pared by 5 bases and J by 7 bases, with 9 bases of the junction left unmatched. CDR3 sequence (DNA): TGCAGTGCTTTTCTTGGTCTAGCGGGAGGGAATGAGCAGTTCTTC. It codes for CSAFLGLAGGNEQFF.

The sample holds a few counts of this clonotype. The chain carries TRBV7-9 and TRBJ2-7; D unresolved. V shed 6 bases and J shed 2 bases, with 20 bases lying between them. The CDR3 extends over 16 amino acids. Germline V lookup: CDR1 SEHNR, CDR2 FQNEAQ (reference sequence). CDR3 residues: CASSFSDGFSTYEQYF. The CDR3 bases are TGTGCCAGCAGTTTTTCGGACGGATTTTCGACCTACGAGCAGTACTTC.

Concerning this clonotype: This could be a read error, since a much larger clone is one nucleotide away. The V gene is TRBV10-3, the J gene TRBJ2-1; TRBD1 aligns across 8 bases. The DNA end is more similar to TRBJ2-7, so the J call may be wrong. This CDR3 spans 13 amino acids. The V gene's germline CDR1 is ENHRY and CDR2 SYGVKD. The CDR3 region is CAIRGQADNEQYF. The CDR3 nucleotides are TGTGCCATCAGGGGACAGGCCGACAATGAGCAGTACTTC.

The rearrangement joins TRBV7-3 to TRBJ2-1; D is perhaps TRBD2 (5 bases). The germline gives CDR1 SGHTA, CDR2 FQGTGA. V shed 4 bases and J shed 8 bases, with 12 bases lying between them. CDR3 length: 13 amino acids. CDR3 in DNA: TGTGCCAGCAGCTCTCGCAGCGGCCATGAGCAGTTCTTC. Translated: CASSSRSGHEQFF.

About this clonotype: A much larger clone lies one base from this, so it may be a read error. The chain carries TRBV12-3 or TRBV12-4 and TRBJ2-6, with D unresolved. The CDR3 length is 16 residues. For the CDR3, the DNA is TGTGCCAGCAGTTTAGCGCCCAATGGTGGGACCAACGTCCTGACTTTC. Its protein is CASSLAPNGGTNVLTF.

This rearrangement joins TRBV6-5 to TRBJ2-7; the match to TRBD1 covers 8 bases. Germline values: CDR1 MNHEY, CDR2 SVGAGI. The trim removed 6 bases at V and 2 bases at J, leaving 6 bases unmatched. This CDR3 contains 14 residues. The CDR3 DNA follows: TGTGCCAGCAGGAGACAGGGGATCCCCTACGAGCAGTACTTC. Translated: CASRRQGIPYEQYF.

V and J are TRBV7-2 and TRBJ1-2, with D perhaps matching TRBD1 (5 bases). Trimming pared 7 bases from V and 3 bases from J, leaving 15 bases between. The CDR3 covers 14 residues. Germline-derived CDR1 and CDR2 are SGHTA and FQGNSA. The CDR3 DNA follows: TGTGCCAGCATCCCGGGGGGAGGGTACTATGGCTACACCTTC. It yields the protein CASIPGGGYYGYTF.

Many counts were recorded for this clonotype. The V gene is TRBV11-1, the J gene TRBJ2-7, with D possibly matching TRBD2 (6 bases). Germline CDR1 is SGHAT and CDR2 is FQDESV (reference sequence). The V gene lost 3 bases and the J gene lost 2 bases, with 11 bases spanning the gap. CDR3 length: 14 residues. CDR3 in amino acids: CASSFLGSTYEQYF. The CDR3 coding sequence is TGTGCCAGCAGCTTCCTCGGGAGCACCTACGAGCAGTACTTC.